The T cell receptor beta chain described here comes from a study of read filtering for tumor transcriptome and immune sequencing (TCRdb year 2020). Study-level background: The cohort had approximately 16 male and some 15 female patients with a mean age of roughly 66 years, ranging from about 45 to 90. After DNase treatment, whole-transcriptome libraries were prepared using the TruSeq RNA Access Library Prep Kit. A main aim was a read-filtering strategy for immune repertoire data, specifically whether clonotypes supported by a single read should be removed. Using the same bone marrow samples, the study ran both targeted immune repertoire sequencing and bulk whole-transcriptome sequencing and then compared the TCR repertoires from each method. By revised international staging, 8 or 9 patients were R-ISS I, about 16 were R-ISS II and over 5 were R-ISS III. Per sample, about 3.5 to 11 million TCR-region mapped reads were obtained with IR-seq, compared with only about 80 to 1,400 with RNA-seq. On the study overall, not on this receptor specifically: The sorted CD138-negative fraction was not purified T cells but a mixed bone marrow immune population. IR-seq captured clonotypes at much higher depth and more reliably than RNA-seq, and smaller IR-seq throughput sufficed to identify most shared clonotypes. In IR-seq, single-read clonotypes were 80% to 90% of clonotypes but 3.5% to 4% of total reads; in RNA-seq they were approximately 73% of clonotypes and roughly 42% of reads. When single-read clonotypes were removed, the proportions of shared clonotypes in IR-seq and RNA-seq correlated more strongly.

Bone marrow was sampled from every patient at the time of active disease. Bone marrow mononuclear cells were isolated by Ficoll-Hypaque density gradient centrifugation. Myeloma plasma cells were removed and CD138-negative cells were obtained by negative selection following labeling with CD138 magnetic microbeads on a MACS separator. Flow cytometry on an Attune NxT with CD138 antibodies was used to check the purity of the isolated cells. TRIzol reagent was used to extract total RNA, and a NanoDrop spectrophotometer was used to quantify the extracted RNA. Paired RNA-seq and IR-seq were performed on each patient's CD138-negative bone marrow sample. Cut back by 7 bases and 4 bases, the V and J ends lie 14 bases apart. Reading the germline V gene gives CDR1 MNHEY and CDR2 SVGAGI. There are 13 amino acids in the CDR3, from cysteine to phenylalanine inclusive. Only the CDR3 part of the read is kept: 39 bases, read in frame from the first base.

The Immunoverse kit was used to build TCR libraries from around 400 ng RNA, with molecular barcoded adaptors covering alpha/delta and beta/gamma chains. The same RNA used for transcriptome sequencing was used for TCR library preparation. An Illumina HiSeq 4000 with 2 x 150 cycles was used to sequence the TCR libraries. The paper's data handling went like this. With MiXCR, TCR reads were aligned to human V, D, J and C references and assembled into CDR3 clonotypes, with quality filtering and error correction included. The tcR package in R was used to analyze clonotype counts and gene usage diversity. For inspection of raw mapping reads, RNA-seq reads were mapped by STAR aligner version 2.5.3a onto GRCh37 of the human genome. To test the effect of sequencing depth on detected clonotypes, IR-seq fastq files were randomly downsampled using Seqtk 1.3. Using fastp at Q25 and MiXCR, TCRdb reprocessed the public reads and kept productive beta chains. All rows with the same CDR3 protein become a single entry with the most common DNA and genes. For this entry, the V and J calls and clone size follow TCRdb and not the study's own pipeline. The table for this sample lists approximately 38,000 distinct CDR3 sequences; roughly 13% of them were counted only once. 25% to 30% of the sample belongs to the ten largest clones.

This clonotype was recorded many times. The antigen it recognizes is unknown. Base qualities are not recorded, but no much larger clone differs from it by a single base. The sample consisted of a population of CD138-negative cells sorted from bone marrow. The cell subset or site label corresponds to: bone marrow mononuclear cells depleted of CD138+ plasma/myeloma cells by negative magnetic selection. The TCR sequence derives from a donor at least 40 years old with multiple myeloma. The sequence joins TRBV6-5 to TRBJ2-7; TRBD1 is a possible D gene, resting on 6 matching bases. The nucleotide sequence is TGTGCCAGCACCTCGAACAGGGCATACGAGCAGTACTTC. Protein translation: CASTSNRAYEQYF.